These T cell receptor beta chains were read from a single sample in a study of T cells in Graves' hyperthyroidism and ophthalmopathy. TCRdb processed the multiplex PCR reads anew with MiXCR; each CDR3 protein has one entry. The profile shows about 600,000 distinct CDR3 sequences, approximately 16% of them singletons. Sequencing was done on a sample of blood. Receptors were obtained from a middle-aged woman with Graves' ophthalmopathy. Each CDR3 is given with its conserved first and last residue. D genes are given only for firm matches. The listing skips clone size in some rows; elsewhere it reads once, few, many or a size class.

v_gene	d_gene	j_gene	abundance	CDR3aa	CDR3nt
TRBV28	-	TRBJ2-2	many	CASSSPGQNTGELFF	TGTGCCAGCAGTTCTCCGGGACAGAACACCGGGGAGCTGTTTTTT
TRBV29-1	TRBD2	TRBJ2-2	many	CSVGASGKGELFF	TGCAGCGTAGGGGCTAGCGGGAAGGGGGAGCTGTTTTTT
TRBV7-8	TRBD2	TRBJ2-1	many	CASSHLVLAGGGEQFF	TGTGCCAGCAGCCACCTCGTACTAGCGGGAGGGGGTGAGCAGTTCTTC
TRBV18	-	TRBJ1-6	-	CASSPNPIRDTSNSPLHF	TGTGCCAGCTCACCAAATCCTATCCGGGACACAAGCAATTCACCCCTCCACTTT
TRBV29-1	TRBD2	TRBJ2-5	few	CSVEQRERWETQYF	TGCAGCGTTGAGCAGCGGGAGCGCTGGGAGACCCAGTACTTC
TRBV30	-	TRBJ2-7	many	CAWSVLARYEQYF	TGTGCCTGGAGTGTTTTGGCCCGCTACGAGCAGTACTTC
TRBV28	-	TRBJ1-1	-	CASSLYTAKAFF	TGTGCCAGCAGTTTATACACCGCCAAAGCTTTCTTT
TRBV6-1	TRBD2	TRBJ2-1	many	CASKVNGLAGVEQFF	TGTGCCAGCAAAGTCAACGGACTAGCGGGGGTTGAGCAGTTCTTC
TRBV3-1	-	TRBJ1-1	-	CASSQGGAGEAFF	TGTGCCAGCAGCCAAGGTGGGGCCGGGGAAGCTTTCTTT
TRBV3-1	-	TRBJ1-1	many	CASRIEGVGNTEAFF	TGTGCCAGCAGAATCGAGGGGGTAGGAAACACTGAAGCTTTCTTT
TRBV30	-	TRBJ1-2	many	CAWSLGSEGYTF	TGTGCCTGGAGTCTCGGGAGTGAAGGCTACACCTTC
TRBV27	-	TRBJ2-7	-	CASSLRPGAVYEQYF	TGTGCCAGCAGTCTCCGACCCGGGGCAGTCTACGAGCAGTACTTC
TRBV5-5	-	TRBJ2-7	many	CASSWDGREQYF	TGTGCCAGCAGCTGGGACGGTCGAGAGCAGTACTTC
TRBV5-1	-	TRBJ2-1	few	CASSWGGEDRNNEQFF	TGCGCCAGCAGCTGGGGTGGGGAGGACCGAAACAATGAGCAGTTCTTC
TRBV6-1	TRBD2	TRBJ2-2	-	CASATSGDTGELFF	TGTGCCAGTGCTACTAGCGGGGACACCGGGGAGCTGTTTTTT
TRBV3-1	-	TRBJ2-5	few	CASSQGAGETQYF	TGTGCCAGCAGCCAAGGAGCCGGGGAGACCCAGTACTTC
TRBV6-1	-	TRBJ2-7	many	CASIPQGASSYEQYF	TGTGCCAGCATTCCACAGGGCGCCAGCTCCTACGAGCAGTACTTC
TRBV6-1	TRBD2	TRBJ2-5	many	CASSSTSGQETQYF	TGTGCCAGCAGTTCGACTAGCGGACAAGAGACCCAGTACTTC
TRBV20-1	-	TRBJ1-5	-	CSATRDSGNQPQHF	TGCAGTGCGACCCGGGACTCCGGTAATCAGCCCCAGCATTTT
TRBV7-9	-	TRBJ2-5	few	CASSLSRAQETQYF	TGTGCCAGCAGCTTAAGCAGGGCTCAAGAGACCCAGTACTTC
TRBV11-2	TRBD2	TRBJ2-7	many	CASSRTSGPGEQYF	TGTGCCAGCAGCAGGACTAGCGGGCCGGGTGAGCAGTACTTC
TRBV4-1	-	TRBJ2-7	few	CASSQGVGASYEQYF	TGCGCCAGCAGCCAAGGGGTGGGAGCCTCCTACGAGCAGTACTTC
TRBV29-1	TRBD2	TRBJ2-7	many	CSVDLGLVYEQYF	TGCAGCGTTGATTTGGGACTAGTCTACGAGCAGTACTTC
TRBV5-1	TRBD2	TRBJ2-7	many	CASSPGLAAFEQYF	TGCGCCAGCAGCCCGGGACTAGCGGCCTTCGAGCAGTACTTC
TRBV5-1	-	TRBJ2-7	-	CASSTTGRLEQYF	TGCGCCAGCAGTACGACAGGCCGCCTCGAGCAGTACTTC
TRBV5-1	TRBD1	TRBJ2-2	many	CASRGTGVDTGELFF	TGCGCCAGCAGAGGTACAGGGGTAGACACCGGGGAGCTGTTTTTT
TRBV28	TRBD2	TRBJ2-1	many	CASSSGGWYNEQFF	TGTGCCAGCAGCAGCGGGGGTTGGTACAATGAGCAGTTCTTC
TRBV20-1	TRBD1	TRBJ1-6	many	CSARGLGDSSPLHF	TGCAGTGCTAGAGGGTTAGGGGACAGTTCACCCCTCCACTTT
TRBV15	-	TRBJ2-4	-	CATSRALGGVQYF	TGTGCCACCAGCAGAGCCTTAGGCGGAGTTCAGTACTTC
TRBV30	TRBD1	TRBJ1-1	few	CAWQGEVNTEAFF	TGTGCCTGGCAGGGGGAGGTGAACACTGAAGCTTTCTTT
TRBV10-2	-	TRBJ1-1	many	CASSEIFGAPTHRGIEAFF	TGCGCCAGCAGTGAGATCTTCGGAGCTCCTACTCACCGGGGGATTGAAGCTTTCTTT
TRBV30	-	TRBJ2-3	-	CAWSPADTQYF	TGTGCCTGGAGCCCGGCAGATACGCAGTATTTT